The 26 T cell receptor beta chains listed next were all sequenced from one sample in a study of CD4 T cells in relation to SARS-CoV-2 and coronaviruses. The protocol was immunoSEQ multiplex PCR, while the TCRdb copy is restricted to in-frame clones and leaves out a portion. The sample has 13,000 or so clones; less than 80% are singletons. Unexposed donor CD4+ T cells date from about 2011-2018, before the COVID-19 pandemic. Isolation of CD4+ T cells took place after approximately 10 days in culture. What these receptors recognize is not known. The sample comprised CD4+ T cells from PBMCs, cultured in vitro. The origin of the receptors is a human donor in good health.

The gene calls are TRBV19 and TRBJ2-1; TRBD2 aligns across 11 bases. CDR1 and CDR2 from the germline V gene are LNHDA and SQIVND (reference sequence). The trim removed 4 bases at V and 8 bases at J, leaving 10 bases unmatched. This CDR3 is built from 16 residues. CDR3 DNA sequence: TGTGCCAGTAGTACCATACTAGCGGGAGTGCACGATGAGCAGTTCTTC. This encodes CASSTILAGVHDEQFF.

The chain combines TRBV24-1 with TRBJ1-1; the D gene is possibly TRBD1 (5 bases). The germline CDR1 and CDR2 sequences are KGHDR and SFDVKD. V was trimmed by 6 bases and J by 8 bases, leaving 15 bases between them. This CDR3 region has 13 residues. The CDR3 DNA reads TGTGCCACCAGTCGTCAGGGTGGGTCCGAAGCTTTCTTT. Protein: CATSRQGGSEAFF.

The CDR3 region is CASSLSSNQPQHF. The CDR3 DNA is TGTGCCAGCAGCTTGAGTAGCAATCAGCCCCAGCATTTT. The chain links TRBV11-2 to TRBJ1-5, with D unclear. Germline V gives CDR1 SGHAT, CDR2 FQNNGV. The V gene lost 3 bases and the J gene lost 0 bases, with 3 bases spanning the gap. The CDR3 consists of 13 residues.

The chain carries TRBV28 and TRBJ1-2, with 8 nucleotides matching TRBD1. The germline CDR1 and CDR2 sequences are MDHEN and SYDVKM. CDR3 length: 12 amino acids. Unmatched junction bases numbered 2, after V lost 3 bases and J lost 8 bases. Here the CDR3 reads CASSLTGVGYTF. The CDR3, as DNA: TGTGCCAGCAGTTTGACAGGGGTCGGCTACACCTTC.

The V call is TRBV18, the J call TRBJ1-5, with 8 nucleotides matching TRBD1. Per the germline V gene, CDR1 is KGHSH and CDR2 is LQKENI. The CDR3 runs 14 residues. Trimming at V came to 6 bases and at J to 9 bases, leaving 10 bases not matched to a gene. The CDR3 DNA sequence: TGTGCCAGCTCCCCGGGACAGGCACTCTCGCCCCAGCATTTT. This sequence encodes CASSPGQALSPQHF.

This chain's CDR3 is CASSEGTGQETQYF. DNA of the CDR3: TGCGCCAGCAGTGAAGGGACAGGACAAGAGACCCAGTACTTC. The chain has TRBV10-1 and TRBJ2-5; 8 bases match TRBD1. V shed 3 bases and J 2 bases; nucleotides not matched to a gene: 2. Germline V gives CDR1 WNHNN, CDR2 SYGVQD (reference sequence). CDR3 length: 14 residues.

The J gene is TRBJ2-3, the V gene TRBV6-2 or TRBV6-3, with D unclear. Germline CDR1 and CDR2: MNHEY and SVGEGT. CDR3 length: 15 amino acids. Trimming took 4 bases from V and 0 from J, leaving 11 bases between them. The CDR3 DNA reads as TGTGCCAGCAGTTGGAGCGTTCCTAGCACAGATACGCAGTATTTT. This translates into CASSWSVPSTDTQYF.

The rearrangement links TRBV7-7 to TRBJ2-1, with D maybe TRBD2 (5 bases). The CDR3 has 15 amino acids. The V end was cut by 5 bases, the J end by 1 base, with 12 bases between. Germline CDR1 and CDR2: SSHAT and FNYEAQ (reference sequence). The CDR3 nucleotides read TGTGCCAGCAGCCGAGGGAGCGGTTCCTACAATGAGCAGTTCTTC. Encoded protein: CASSRGSGSYNEQFF.

The J gene is TRBJ2-7, the V gene TRBV5-6, with TRBD2 matching over 11 bases. The V gene's germline CDR1 is SGHDT and CDR2 YYEEEE. The CDR3 covers 15 residues. The V segment lost 7 bases and the J segment 3 bases; nucleotides outside the gene matches: 9. CDR3 protein: CASGSSGLAVYEQYF. DNA for the CDR3: TGTGCCAGCGGATCCTCGGGACTAGCGGTCTACGAGCAGTACTTC.

The J gene is TRBJ2-1, the V gene TRBV6-1; D is unresolved. The V gene's germline CDR1 is MNHNS and CDR2 SASEGT. The CDR3 consists of 15 residues. V lost 0 bases and J lost 1, with 7 bases in between. CDR3 nucleotides: TGTGCCAGCAGTGAAGCGGTCGTGTCCTACAATGAGCAGTTCTTC. Encoded protein: CASSEAVVSYNEQFF.

The gene calls are TRBV27 and TRBJ2-1; no firm D call. V was clipped by 10 bases and J by 6 bases, with 22 bases between them. This CDR3 spans 15 amino acids. CDR1 MNHEY and CDR2 SMNVEV come from the germline V gene (reference sequence). CDR3 sequence: CATGSPTMSGNEQFF. Written as DNA, the CDR3 is TGTGCCACTGGATCTCCGACCATGTCGGGCAATGAGCAGTTCTTC.

This clone occurred a few times. This chain links TRBV5-1 with TRBJ2-1; TRBD1 matches 7 bases. Trimming took 4 bases from V and 2 from J; bases not matched to a gene: 3. The length of the CDR3 is 14 residues. From germline, CDR1 is SGHRS and CDR2 YFSETQ. CDR3 DNA sequence: TGCGCCAGCAGCCAAGGACAGGCCTACAATGAGCAGTTCTTC. Amino acid sequence: CASSQGQAYNEQFF.

The V call is TRBV5-5, the J call TRBJ2-3; D is uncertain. This CDR3 contains 14 residues. Germline CDR1 and CDR2: SGHKS and YYEKEE (reference sequence). V was pared by 5 bases and J by 0 bases, with 10 bases between. CDR3: CASRFVGSTDTQYF. In nucleotides, the CDR3 is TGTGCCAGCAGGTTTGTCGGAAGCACAGATACGCAGTATTTT.

The CDR3 bases are TGTGCCAGCAGCCAAGATCGGTCGGCAGGGGGCGGCATTCAGTACTTC. Residues: CASSQDRSAGGGIQYF. The chain carries TRBV14 and TRBJ2-4, with 8 bases fitting TRBD1. This CDR3 region has 16 residues. Trimming at V came to 0 bases and at J to 9 bases, leaving 10 bases not matched to a gene. Germline-derived CDR1 and CDR2 are SGHDN and FVKESK.

The chain has TRBV10-3 and TRBJ2-2; D gene unclear. The germline V gene has CDR1 ENHRY and CDR2 SYGVKD. This CDR3 contains 14 residues. Trimming shortened V by 3 bases and J by 3 bases, and 8 bases separated the two germline ends. CDR3 region: CAISDPGYTGELFF. As DNA, the CDR3 is TGTGCCATCAGTGATCCCGGCTACACCGGGGAGCTGTTTTTT.

This clone has only one observation. The CDR3 sequence: CASSLAGRSATTQETQYF. The CDR3 DNA reads TGCGCCAGCAGCTTGGCGGGCAGGTCGGCGACCACCCAAGAGACCCAGTACTTC. The chain is built from TRBV5-1 and TRBJ2-5; D gene unclear. The CDR3 extends over 18 amino acids. The germline V gene encodes CDR1 SGHRS and CDR2 YFSETQ. V was trimmed by 0 bases and J by 1 base, leaving 19 bases between them.

V gene TRBV2 combines with J gene TRBJ2-7, with a weak D call TRBD1 (5 bases). V lost 5 bases to trimming and J lost 4 bases, with 9 bases between them. The CDR3 is made up of 12 amino acids. The germline V gene encodes CDR1 SNHLY and CDR2 FYNNEI. CDR3: CASSTGPYEQYF. The CDR3 bases are TGTGCCAGCAGTACAGGACCTTACGAGCAGTACTTC.

This chain uses TRBV2 with TRBJ1-2; D is uncertain. CDR1 is SNHLY and CDR2 is FYNNEI in the germline V gene. V was cut by 2 bases and J by 4 bases, with 20 bases left in between. This CDR3 spans 17 amino acids. As DNA, the CDR3 is TGTGCCAGCAGTGAATGGGCGGAGTATGAGGGTGGCTATGGCTACACCTTC. Protein sequence: CASSEWAEYEGGYGYTF. The complete variable domain, with remaining parts taken from reference TRBV2 and TRBJ1-2, reads EPEVTQTPSHQVTQMGQEVILRCVPISNHLYFYWYRQILGQKVEFLVSFYNNEISEKSEIFDDQFSVERPDGSNFTLKIRSTKLEDSAMYFCASSEWAEYEGGYGYTFGSGTRLTVV.

CDR3 bases: TGTGCCAGCAGCGTAGTTGTGGGAGAGCCCTACAATGAGCAGTTCTTC. Amino acid sequence: CASSVVVGEPYNEQFF. The genes are TRBV9 and TRBJ2-1; weak D call: TRBD2 (5 bases). The V end was cut by 0 bases, the J end by 2 bases, with 12 bases between. CDR1 and CDR2 (germline): SGDLS, YYNGEE. The CDR3 spans 16 residues.

This chain joins TRBV10-3 and TRBJ1-1; TRBD1 matches 7 bases. Per the germline V gene, CDR1 is ENHRY and CDR2 is SYGVKD. The CDR3 has 13 amino acids. V shed 4 bases, J shed 5 bases, and the junction held 4 bases outside the gene matches. The CDR3 here is CAISGQGRTEAFF. In DNA form, the CDR3 reads TGTGCCATCAGTGGACAGGGTAGGACTGAAGCTTTCTTT.

This clone was seen only a few times. This sequence joins TRBV19 and TRBJ1-1; the D gene is possibly TRBD1 (5 bases). Germline CDR1 LNHDA, CDR2 SQIVND (reference sequence). The ends were cut back, 8 bases at V and 6 bases at J, with 13 bases in the middle. CDR3 length: 12 residues. CDR3 region: CASGSGSAEAFF. The CDR3 DNA reads as TGTGCCAGTGGGTCAGGGAGCGCTGAAGCTTTCTTT.

This chain connects TRBV18 to TRBJ1-2; D perhaps matches TRBD1 (5 bases). Germline values: CDR1 KGHSH, CDR2 LQKENI. This CDR3 contains 11 residues. V shed 3 bases and J shed 6 bases, with 5 bases lying between them. The CDR3 spells CASSPGDGYTF. The CDR3 bases are TGTGCCAGCTCACCGGGGGATGGCTACACCTTC.

This clone was counted a few times. The gene calls are TRBV20-1 and TRBJ2-1; TRBD2 might be the D (6 bases). Germline V gene data show CDR1 as DFQATT and CDR2 as SNEGSKA (reference sequence). The CDR3 consists of 16 residues. Trimming shortened V by 3 bases and J by 6 bases, and 21 bases separated the two germline ends. This CDR3 reads CSASLQGGLGGNEQFF. For the CDR3, the DNA is TGCAGTGCTAGTTTGCAGGGAGGCCTAGGTGGCAATGAGCAGTTCTTC.

This chain joins TRBV5-1 and TRBJ2-2, with 11 bases that match TRBD1. The CDR3 totals 16 residues. Trimming took 1 base from V and 5 from J; bases not matched to a gene: 4. Per the germline V gene, CDR1 is SGHRS and CDR2 is YFSETQ. CDR3 protein: CASSLPGTGGTGELFF. The CDR3 DNA follows: TGCGCCAGCAGCTTGCCCGGGACAGGGGGGACCGGGGAGCTGTTTTTT. Drawing the rest from reference TRBV5-1 and TRBJ2-2, the complete variable domain is KAGVTQTPRYLIKTRGQQVTLSCSPISGHRSVSWYQQTPGQGLQFLFEYFSETQRNKGNFPGRFSGRQFSNSRSEMNVSTLELGDSALYLCASSLPGTGGTGELFFGEGSRLTVL.

V usage is TRBV4-2 and J usage is TRBJ2-3; no definite D call. CDR3 length equals 14 residues. V was trimmed by 1 base and J by 0 bases, leaving 5 bases between them. Germline-derived CDR1 and CDR2 are LGHNA and YNFKEQ. The CDR3 sequence: CASSQGSSTDTQYF. Here the CDR3 DNA reads TGTGCCAGCAGCCAAGGGAGTAGCACAGATACGCAGTATTTT.

The V call is TRBV6-5, the J call TRBJ2-7; D not certain. Trimming took off 5 bases at V and 1 base at J, with 12 bases between the two ends. The CDR3 totals 14 residues. Germline V gene sequence: CDR1 MNHEY, CDR2 SVGAGI. CDR3 amino acids: CASSMSIRSYEQYF. Here the CDR3 DNA reads TGTGCCAGCAGTATGTCTATAAGATCCTACGAGCAGTACTTC.